This TCR beta chain stems from a study of cytomegalovirus exposure and HLA in healthy donors. Looking at the study overall: When 398 donors were genotyped, about 80% of them were found to fall in the Caucasian-associated ancestry cluster. Whole-study findings and limits: Many donors carried some public TCRs, although rarity characterized most TCR sequences. The classifier, whose performance was assessed in both the original and validation cohorts, reportedly diagnosed cytomegalovirus status with high specificity and sensitivity.

CDR1 KGHSH and CDR2 LQKENI come from the germline V gene. V dropped 3 bases and J dropped 0; count of bases not matched to a gene: 5. The CDR3 consists of 15 residues. The PCR was carried out with 60 Vbeta primers and 13 Jbeta primers. Assay: immunoSEQ multiplex PCR; the TCRdb copy retains only in-frame clones and omits some. This table has about 160,000 clones, more than 60% appearing once. About this clone: Its target is not known.

Sequenced material: PBMCs. This TCR derives from a man aged 35-49 years in good health and CMV-seropositive. The chain joins TRBV18 to TRBJ2-7, with 7 nucleotides matching TRBD2. CDR3 DNA sequence: TGTGCCAGCTCACCGGGGACTACGATCTCCTACGAGCAGTACTTC. It yields the protein CASSPGTTISYEQYF.